This T cell receptor beta chain was captured by sequencing in a study of blood T cell repertoires in COVID-19. Study details: Material from acute and convalescent COVID-19 was sourced from the United States, Italy and Spain.

V was pared by 4 bases and J by 10 bases, with 16 bases of the junction left unmatched. Germline lookup yields CDR1 SGHRS and CDR2 YFSETQ. The CDR3 extends over 16 amino acids. TCRdb's table, derived via immunoSEQ multiplex PCR, lists solely in-frame clones and lacks some. The sample gives over 110,000 clones, 75% to 90% of which show up once; 3.5% is in the top ten. The chain carries TRBV5-1 and TRBJ1-1, with TRBD1 matching over 10 bases. This clonotype originated in a man between 65 and 79 years old who had recovered from COVID-19. The sequenced sample consisted of peripheral blood. The CDR3 DNA sequence: TGCGCCAGCAGCCCTCCCATCGGGGACAGGGGAGGTGTAGCTTTCTTT. Translated: CASSPPIGDRGGVAFF.